This TCR beta chain was identified in a study of blood T cell repertoires in COVID-19. Whole-study context: Nucleic acid was either cDNA or gDNA, and it came from T cells, B-cell-depleted T cells, or PBMCs.

This CDR3 spans 16 amino acids. V shed 0 bases, J shed 4 bases, and the junction held 2 bases outside the gene matches. CDR1 and CDR2 from the germline V gene are SGHRS and YFSETQ. Under the authors' procedure: Estimated nucleated cell counts came from reference gene primer amplification. The protocol was immunoSEQ multiplex PCR, while the TCRdb copy is restricted to in-frame clones and leaves out a portion. V and J calls and clone size come straight from that table; D and trimming were deduced from the DNA. The sample shows 200,000 to 300,000 clones, around 87% of them seen only once. Sequenced input: peripheral blood. The chain combines TRBV5-1 with TRBJ2-2; 11 bases match TRBD1. The sequence derives from a man aged 55-75 years who had recovered from COVID-19. CDR3 DNA: TGCGCCAGCAGCTTGGAAGGGACAGGGGGCACCGGGGAGCTGTTTTTT. Its translation is CASSLEGTGGTGELFF.